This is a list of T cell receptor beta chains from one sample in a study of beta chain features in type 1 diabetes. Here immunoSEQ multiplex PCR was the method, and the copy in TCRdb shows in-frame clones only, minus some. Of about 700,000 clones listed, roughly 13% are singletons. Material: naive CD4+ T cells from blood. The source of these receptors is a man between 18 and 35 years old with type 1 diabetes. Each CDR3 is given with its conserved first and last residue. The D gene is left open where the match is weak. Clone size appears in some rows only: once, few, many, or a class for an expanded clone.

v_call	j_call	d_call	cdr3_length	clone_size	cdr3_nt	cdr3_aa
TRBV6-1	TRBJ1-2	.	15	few	TGTGCCAGCAGTGAATCGTCGATCGGGGACTATGGCTACACCTTC	CASSESSIGDYGYTF
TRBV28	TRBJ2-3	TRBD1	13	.	TGTGCCAGCAGTGAGACAGGGGATTATACGCAGTATTTT	CASSETGDYTQYF
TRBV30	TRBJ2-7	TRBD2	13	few	TGTGCCTGGAGCGATCGACTAGCGAGGGAGCAGTACTTC	CAWSDRLAREQYF
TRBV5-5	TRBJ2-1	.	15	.	TGTGCCAGCAGCTTGGTCGGCAGCAAGCGGAATGAGCAGTTCTTC	CASSLVGSKRNEQFF
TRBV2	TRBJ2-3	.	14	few	TGTGCCAGCAGGGTGGATGGGGGCAGAGATACGCAGTATTTT	CASRVDGGRDTQYF
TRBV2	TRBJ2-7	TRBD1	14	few	TGTGCCAGCGGCGGCAGGACAGGGGGAAACGAGCAGTACTTC	CASGGRTGGNEQYF
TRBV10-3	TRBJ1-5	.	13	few	TGTGCCATCGCCGCGGGATCCCATCAGCCCCAGCATTTT	CAIAAGSHQPQHF
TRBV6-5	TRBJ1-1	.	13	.	TGTGCCAGCAGTTACACAGGGAACACTGAAGCTTTCTTT	CASSYTGNTEAFF
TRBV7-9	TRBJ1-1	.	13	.	TGTGCCAGCAGCCCCATAATCGACACTGAAGCTTTCTTT	CASSPIIDTEAFF
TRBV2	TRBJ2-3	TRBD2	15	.	TGTGCCAGCAGTAGACTAGCGGGGGGGCCGGATACGCAGTATTTT	CASSRLAGGPDTQYF
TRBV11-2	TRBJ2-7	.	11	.	TGTGCCAGCAGCCCATTCGGGCCCCCCGACTTC	CASSPFGPPDF
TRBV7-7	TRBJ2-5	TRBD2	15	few	TGTGCCAGCAGCTACGGGACTAGCGGGGTGGAGACCCAGTACTTC	CASSYGTSGVETQYF
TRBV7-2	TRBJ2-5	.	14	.	TGTGCCAGCAGCCCCGGCCCGAGTCAAGAGACCCAGTACTTC	CASSPGPSQETQYF
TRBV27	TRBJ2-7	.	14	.	TGTGCCAGCAGTATCTACAGGGAGGCCTACGAGCAGTACTTC	CASSIYREAYEQYF
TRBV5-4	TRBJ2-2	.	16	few	TGTGCCAGCAGCGCCGACTCATCCGGGGCCACCGGGGAGCTGTTTTTT	CASSADSSGATGELFF
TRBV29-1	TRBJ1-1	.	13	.	TGCAGCGTTGACAATGGGAGGAACACTGAAGCTTTCTTT	CSVDNGRNTEAFF
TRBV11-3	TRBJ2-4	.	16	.	TGTGCCAGCAGCTTAGATCCAGGGATAGCCAAAAACATTCAGTACTTC	CASSLDPGIAKNIQYF
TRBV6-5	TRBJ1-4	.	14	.	TGTGCCAGCAGTTACACAGGATTTAATGAAAAACTGTTTTTT	CASSYTGFNEKLFF
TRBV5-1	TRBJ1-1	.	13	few	TGCGCCAGCAGCGTGGGAGTGAACACTGAAGCTTTCTTT	CASSVGVNTEAFF
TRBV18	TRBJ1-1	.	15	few	TGTGCCAGCTCACCACGAGAACAGGCGAACACTGAAGCTTTCTTT	CASSPREQANTEAFF
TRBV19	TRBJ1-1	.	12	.	TGTGCCAGTAGTATAGCAGGAGTTGAAGCTTTCTTT	CASSIAGVEAFF
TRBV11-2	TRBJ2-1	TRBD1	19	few	TGTGCCAGCAGCCGATCCGGGACAGGGGGACGTGGATACACCATTGAGCAGTTCTTC	CASSRSGTGGRGYTIEQFF
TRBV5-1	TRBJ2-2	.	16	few	TGCGCCAGCAGCTTGGGAACAGGGATGCCCACCGGGGAGCTGTTTTTT	CASSLGTGMPTGELFF
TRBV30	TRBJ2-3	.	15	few	TGTGCCTGGACCCGGGGAGCATCTAGCACAGATACGCAGTATTTT	CAWTRGASSTDTQYF
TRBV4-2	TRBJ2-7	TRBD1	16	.	TGTGCCAGCAGCCACGCTACGGGACAGGGGGCTGAGGAGCAGTACTTC	CASSHATGQGAEEQYF
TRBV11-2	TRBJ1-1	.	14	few	TGTGCCAGCAGCTTATCAGGCGTGAACACTGAAGCTTTCTTT	CASSLSGVNTEAFF
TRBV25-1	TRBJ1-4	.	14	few	TGTGCCAGTACCCACCCCGAATCGGATGAAAAACTGTTTTTT	CASTHPESDEKLFF
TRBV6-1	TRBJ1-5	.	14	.	TGTGCCAGCAGGACCCCCCAGGGCCCTCAGCCCCAGCATTTT	CASRTPQGPQPQHF
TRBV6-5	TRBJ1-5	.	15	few	TGTGCCAGCAGCCCTGGGTACTATAGCAATCAGCCCCAGCATTTT	CASSPGYYSNQPQHF
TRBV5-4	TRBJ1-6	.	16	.	TGTGCCAGCAGCCTGGAGTCATTTGGAGATAATTCACCCCTCCACTTT	CASSLESFGDNSPLHF
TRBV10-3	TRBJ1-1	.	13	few	TGTGCCGTCCGAACGGGGGGTGGTACTGAAGCTTTCTTT	CAVRTGGGTEAFF
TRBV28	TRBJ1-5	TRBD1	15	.	TGTGCCAGCAGTCTTAGACAGGGAAGCAATCAGCCCCAGCATTTT	CASSLRQGSNQPQHF
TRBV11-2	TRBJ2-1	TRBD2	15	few	TGTGCCAGCAGCTCTAGCGGGGGGACCCACAATGAGCAGTTCTTC	CASSSSGGTHNEQFF
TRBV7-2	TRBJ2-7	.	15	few	TGTGCCAGCAGGCCGTGGGACTCCGAGGCCTACGAGCAGTACTTC	CASRPWDSEAYEQYF
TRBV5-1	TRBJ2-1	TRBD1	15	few	TGCGCCAGCAGTCCGACAGGGGAATACTACAATGAGCAGTTCTTC	CASSPTGEYYNEQFF
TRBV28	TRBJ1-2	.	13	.	TGTGCCAGCAGTTCCCAAACCCTGACCGGCTACACCTTC	CASSSQTLTGYTF
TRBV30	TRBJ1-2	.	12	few	TGTGCCTTCTCAGGCAACCTCTATGGCTACACCTTC	CAFSGNLYGYTF
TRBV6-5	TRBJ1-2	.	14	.	TGTGCCAGCAGTTTACAACGGGACTCGGGGTGGAACACCTTC	CASSLQRDSGWNTF
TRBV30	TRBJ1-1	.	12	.	TGTGCCTGGAGTGTACGGGTATCTGAAGCTTTCTTT	CAWSVRVSEAFF
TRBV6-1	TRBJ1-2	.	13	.	TGTGCCAGCACCGGACAGTATAACTATGGCTACACCTTC	CASTGQYNYGYTF
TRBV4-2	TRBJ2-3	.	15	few	TGTGCCAGCAGCCAAGATGGGCTAGCGTCAGATACGCAGTATTTT	CASSQDGLASDTQYF
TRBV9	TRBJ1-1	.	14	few	TGTGCCAGCAGCGTTACAACAGGAGTCCATGAAGCTTTCTTT	CASSVTTGVHEAFF
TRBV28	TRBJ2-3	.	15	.	TGTGCCAGCAGTTTACAGGTACCTAGCACAGATACGCAGTATTTT	CASSLQVPSTDTQYF